This TCR beta chain was captured by sequencing in a study of T cell changes during pregnancy in multiple sclerosis. The CDR3 is made up of 15 amino acids. Trimming stripped 6 bases from V and 1 base from J, with 15 bases between. Germline CDR1 and CDR2: MNHEY and SMNVEV (reference sequence). The assay was immunoSEQ multiplex PCR, and TCRdb's table has in-frame clones only and misses some. The sample comprises more than 55,000 clones, about 92% of which are singletons, and approximately 6.5% rests with the top ten. The gene calls are TRBV27 and TRBJ1-1; D is possibly TRBD1 (6 bases). Sample: peripheral blood, taken in the third trimester of pregnancy. This TCR was sampled from a female donor in good health, enrolled as a control in a pregnancy study. This chain's CDR3 is CASRRQAGQNTEAFF. In DNA, the CDR3 is TGTGCCAGCAGACGACAGGCGGGCCAGAACACTGAAGCTTTCTTT.